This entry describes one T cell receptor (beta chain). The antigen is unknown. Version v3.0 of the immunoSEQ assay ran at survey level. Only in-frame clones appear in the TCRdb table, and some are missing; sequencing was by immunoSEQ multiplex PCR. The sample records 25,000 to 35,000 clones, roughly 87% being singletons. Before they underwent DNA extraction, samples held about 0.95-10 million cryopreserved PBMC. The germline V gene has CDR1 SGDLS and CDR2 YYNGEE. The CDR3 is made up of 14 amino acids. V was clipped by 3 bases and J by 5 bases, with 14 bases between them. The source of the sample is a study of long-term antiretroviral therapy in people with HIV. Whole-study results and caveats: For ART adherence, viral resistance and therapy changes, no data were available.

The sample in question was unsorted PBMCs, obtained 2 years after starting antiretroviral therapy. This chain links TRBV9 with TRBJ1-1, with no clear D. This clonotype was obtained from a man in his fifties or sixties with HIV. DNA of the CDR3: TGTGCCAGCAGCGCAGCCCTCGGAGGAACTGAAGCTTTCTTT. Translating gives CASSAALGGTEAFF.